One T cell receptor (beta chain) is described in this entry. Per the original methods: Estimated nucleated cell counts came from reference gene primer amplification. Using immunoSEQ multiplex PCR, the repertoire was profiled, and TCRdb retains in-frame clones only, with some absent. V, J and clone size were drawn from that table, and D and trimming were deduced from the DNA. Here the sample spans 140,000 to 150,000 clones, approximately 78% being singletons. The data were taken from a study of blood T cell repertoires in COVID-19. In the study overall: Samples came from the United States, Italy and Spain, spanning acute and convalescent COVID-19. T cells, B-cell-depleted T cells, or PBMCs supplied cDNA or gDNA.

The recovered donors of Cohort 3 showed two negative PCRs, clearance, or symptom resolution. The clonotype comes from a woman aged 45-65 years who had recovered from COVID-19. The specimen was PBMCs or T cells enriched from blood (not recorded which).

The CDR3 region has the DNA TGTGCCACCAGACCCAGGGTACCTGAAGCTTTCTTT. Protein sequence: CATRPRVPEAFF. V and J are TRBV24-1 and TRBJ1-1, with D tentatively TRBD1 (5 bases). V was shortened by 7 bases and J by 6 bases, with 11 bases between the two germline ends. The CDR3 extends over 12 amino acids. Germline assignment: CDR1 KGHDR and CDR2 SFDVKD.